This TCR beta chain appears in the sequencing data of a study of tumor-infiltrating lymphocytes in primary liver carcinoma. Study-level background: Patients were both men and women, whose ages ran from 30 to 69 years.

Blood RNA came from unsorted whole blood; germline DNA was also extracted. Using a constant-region primer together with ProtoScript II reverse transcriptase, TCR beta cDNA was made from roughly 500 ng of total RNA. Three rounds of nested multiplex PCR with slightly modified ARM-PCR produced TCR beta libraries. TRBV1-TRBV30 forward primers and a C-beta reverse primer were used in the first two PCR rounds, which each ran for approximately 10 cycles. TCRdb independently ran MiXCR on the multiplex PCR reads; one entry per CDR3 protein. Found here are 180,000 or so distinct CDR3 sequences, 50% to 75% of them singletons; the top ten hold 72%. The ends were cut back, 8 bases at V and 7 bases at J, with 21 bases in the middle. The CDR3 runs 15 residues.

This sequence originates from a man aged 35 to 55 with primary liver carcinoma and hepatitis B virus infection. The sample comprised peripheral blood. This rearrangement joins TRBV12-3 or TRBV12-4 to TRBJ2-1, with D possibly matching TRBD2 (5 bases). The CDR3 region is CASYRGGLYSNEQFF. For the CDR3, the DNA is TGTGCCAGCTACAGAGGCGGGCTATACTCAAATGAGCAGTTCTTC.